The source of this T cell receptor beta chain is a study of shared clonotypes between healthy human individuals. Study-wide background: A couple of female and three male donors aged 18 to 49 were enrolled. Study-wide results and limits: Only a few donors were included, so the genetic and exposure-history diversity represented was limited. Generally, naive subsets came out with larger estimated richness than memory subsets.

Remarks on this clone: The antigen is not known. The sample carries other DNA sequences with the same CDR3.

Selected positively for CCR7 and CD45RO-negative, naive CD8 cells excluded terminally differentiated effector memory CD45RA+ cells. Sorted-subset replicate PCRs used 200 ng DNA, 30,000 or so T cell genomes. The protocol was immunoSEQ multiplex PCR, while the TCRdb copy is restricted to in-frame clones and leaves out a portion. The sample lists under 2,000,000 clones, about 95% seen once, with around 1% in the top ten. Trimming left V 2 bases short and J 4 bases short, with 8 bases between. Germline V gene data show CDR1 as MNHEY and CDR2 as SVGAGI. CDR3 length equals 14 residues. The specimen was naive CD8+ T cells sorted from blood. This sequence joins TRBV6-5 and TRBJ2-2; D is perhaps TRBD1 or TRBD2 (5 bases each). The sequence was collected from a man aged 18 to 30 in good health. The CDR3 DNA reads TGTGCCAGCAGTTACGGGACGGGCACCGGGGAGCTGTTTTTT. Protein product: CASSYGTGTGELFF.